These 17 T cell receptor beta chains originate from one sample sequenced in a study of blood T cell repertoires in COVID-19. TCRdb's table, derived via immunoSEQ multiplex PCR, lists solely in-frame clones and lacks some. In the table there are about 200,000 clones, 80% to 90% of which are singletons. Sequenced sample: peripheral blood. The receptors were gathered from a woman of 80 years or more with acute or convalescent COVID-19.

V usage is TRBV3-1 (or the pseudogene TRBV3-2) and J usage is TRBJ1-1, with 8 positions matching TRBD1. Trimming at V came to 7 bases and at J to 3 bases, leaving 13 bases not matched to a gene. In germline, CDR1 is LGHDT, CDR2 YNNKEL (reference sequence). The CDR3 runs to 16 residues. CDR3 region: CASTSQGAAAYTEAFF. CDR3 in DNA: TGTGCCAGCACCTCTCAGGGGGCAGCCGCTTACACTGAAGCTTTCTTT.

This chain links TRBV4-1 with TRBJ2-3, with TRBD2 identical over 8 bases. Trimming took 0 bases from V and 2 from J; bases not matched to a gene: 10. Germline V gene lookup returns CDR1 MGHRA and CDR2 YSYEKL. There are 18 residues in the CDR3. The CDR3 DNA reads TGCGCCAGCAGCCAAGAAATCCTAGCGGGTATAAACACAGATACGCAGTATTTT. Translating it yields CASSQEILAGINTDTQYF.

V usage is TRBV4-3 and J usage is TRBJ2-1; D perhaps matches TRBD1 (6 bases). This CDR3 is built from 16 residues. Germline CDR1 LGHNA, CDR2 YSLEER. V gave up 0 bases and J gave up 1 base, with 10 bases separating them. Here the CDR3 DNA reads TGCGCCAGCAGCCAAGACTGGGGGCCATCCTACAATGAGCAGTTCTTC. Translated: CASSQDWGPSYNEQFF.

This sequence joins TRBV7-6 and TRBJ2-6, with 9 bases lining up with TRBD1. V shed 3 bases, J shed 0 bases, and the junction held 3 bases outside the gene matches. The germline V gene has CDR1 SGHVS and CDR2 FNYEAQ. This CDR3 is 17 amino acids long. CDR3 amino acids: CASSLETGGSGANVLTF. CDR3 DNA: TGTGCCAGCAGCTTGGAGACAGGGGGCTCTGGGGCCAACGTCCTGACTTTC.

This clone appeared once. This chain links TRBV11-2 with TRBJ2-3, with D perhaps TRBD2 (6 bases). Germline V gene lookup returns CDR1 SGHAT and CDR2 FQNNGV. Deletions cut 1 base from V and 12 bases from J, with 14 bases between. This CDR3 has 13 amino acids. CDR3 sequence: CASSLGPGGEQYF. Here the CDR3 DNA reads TGTGCCAGCAGCTTAGGTCCCGGAGGGGAACAGTATTTT.

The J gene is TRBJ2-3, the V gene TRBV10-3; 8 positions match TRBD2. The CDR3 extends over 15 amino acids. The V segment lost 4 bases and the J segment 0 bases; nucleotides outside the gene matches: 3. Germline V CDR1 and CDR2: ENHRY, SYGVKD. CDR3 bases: TGTGCCATCAGTGGGGAGCGGGGGAGCACAGATACGCAGTATTTT. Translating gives CAISGERGSTDTQYF.

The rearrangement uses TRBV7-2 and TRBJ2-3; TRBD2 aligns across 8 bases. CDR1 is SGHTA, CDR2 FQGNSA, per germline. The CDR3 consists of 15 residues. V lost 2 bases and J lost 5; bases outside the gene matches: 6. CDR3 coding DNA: TGTGCCAGCAGCTTACAAAGCGGGAGTGGAGATACGCAGTATTTT. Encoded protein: CASSLQSGSGDTQYF.

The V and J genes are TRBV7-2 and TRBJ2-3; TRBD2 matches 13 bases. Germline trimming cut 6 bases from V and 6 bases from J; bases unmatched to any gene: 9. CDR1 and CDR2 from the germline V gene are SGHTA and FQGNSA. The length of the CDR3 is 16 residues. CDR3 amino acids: CASSPVLAGGRDTQYF. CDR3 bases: TGTGCCAGCAGTCCTGTACTAGCGGGGGGGAGGGATACGCAGTATTTT.

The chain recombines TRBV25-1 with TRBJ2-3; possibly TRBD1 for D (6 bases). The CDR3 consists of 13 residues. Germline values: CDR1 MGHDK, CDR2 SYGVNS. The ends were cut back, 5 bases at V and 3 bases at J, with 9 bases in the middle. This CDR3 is CASSFQGTDTQYF. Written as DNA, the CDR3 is TGTGCCAGCAGTTTTCAGGGGACAGATACGCAGTATTTT.

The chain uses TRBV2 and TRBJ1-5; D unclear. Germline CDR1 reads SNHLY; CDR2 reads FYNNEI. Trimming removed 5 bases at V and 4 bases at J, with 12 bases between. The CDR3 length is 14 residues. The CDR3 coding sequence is TGTGCCAGCAGTCCCGCGCGTCTTAATCAGCCCCAGCATTTT. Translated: CASSPARLNQPQHF. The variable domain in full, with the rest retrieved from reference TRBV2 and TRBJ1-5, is EPEVTQTPSHQVTQMGQEVILRCVPISNHLYFYWYRQILGQKVEFLVSFYNNEISEKSEIFDDQFSVERPDGSNFTLKIRSTKLEDSAMYFCASSPARLNQPQHFGDGTRLSIL.

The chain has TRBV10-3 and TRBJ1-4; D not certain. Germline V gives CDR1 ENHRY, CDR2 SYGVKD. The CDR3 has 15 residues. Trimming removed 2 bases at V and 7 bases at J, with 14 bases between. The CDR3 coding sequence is TGTGCCATCAGTGAGACGGGTACAGCGGCTGAAAAACTGTTTTTT. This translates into CAISETGTAAEKLFF.

The CDR3 reads CAWSGGRENIQYF. The CDR3 nucleotides read TGTGCCTGGAGCGGGGGTCGGGAAAACATTCAGTACTTC. This sequence joins TRBV30 and TRBJ2-4, with D possibly matching TRBD2 (6 bases). The ends were cut back, 3 bases at V and 5 bases at J, with 11 bases in the middle. The V gene's germline CDR1 is GTSNPN and CDR2 SVGIG (reference sequence). This CDR3 is 13 amino acids long. The full variable domain, completed using reference TRBV30 and TRBJ2-4, is SQTIHQWPATLVQPVGSPLSLECTVEGTSNPNLYWYRQAAGRGLQLLFYSVGIGQISSEVPQNLSASRPQDRQFILSSKKLLLSDSGFYLCAWSGGRENIQYFGAGTRLSVL.

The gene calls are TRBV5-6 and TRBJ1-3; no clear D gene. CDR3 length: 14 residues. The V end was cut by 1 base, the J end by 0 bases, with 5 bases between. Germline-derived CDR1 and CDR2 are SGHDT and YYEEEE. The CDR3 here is CASSLPLSGNTIYF. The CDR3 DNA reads TGTGCCAGCAGCTTGCCCCTCTCTGGAAACACCATATATTTT.

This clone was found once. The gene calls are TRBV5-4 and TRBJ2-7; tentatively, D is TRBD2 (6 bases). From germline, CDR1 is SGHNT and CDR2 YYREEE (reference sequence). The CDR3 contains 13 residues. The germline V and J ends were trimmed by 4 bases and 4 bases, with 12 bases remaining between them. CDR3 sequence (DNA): TGTGCCAGCAGCATCGACGGGAGATACGAGCAGTACTTC. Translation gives CASSIDGRYEQYF.

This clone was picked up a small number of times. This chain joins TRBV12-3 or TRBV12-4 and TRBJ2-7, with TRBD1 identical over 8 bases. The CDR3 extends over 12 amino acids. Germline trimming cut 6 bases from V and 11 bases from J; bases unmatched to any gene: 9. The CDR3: CASSQATGAEYF. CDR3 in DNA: TGTGCCAGCAGCCAGGCGACAGGGGCCGAGTACTTC.

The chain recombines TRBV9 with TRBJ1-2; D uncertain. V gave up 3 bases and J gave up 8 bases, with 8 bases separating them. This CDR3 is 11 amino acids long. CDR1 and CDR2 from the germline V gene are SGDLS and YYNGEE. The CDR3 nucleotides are TGTGCCAGCAGCGGCTTTGAGGGCTACACCTTC. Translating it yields CASSGFEGYTF.

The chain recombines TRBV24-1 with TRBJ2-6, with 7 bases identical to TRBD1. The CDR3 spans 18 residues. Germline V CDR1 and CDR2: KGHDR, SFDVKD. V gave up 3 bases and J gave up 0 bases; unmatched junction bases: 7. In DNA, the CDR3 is TGTGCCACCAGTGATGGGGTTACAGGGGACTCTGGGGCCAACGTCCTGACTTTC. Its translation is CATSDGVTGDSGANVLTF.